These T cell receptor beta chains were read from a single sample in a study of cytomegalovirus exposure and HLA in healthy donors. Sequencing was performed with immunoSEQ multiplex PCR; in TCRdb, only in-frame clones are kept and a portion is missing. Found here are about 330,000 clones, roughly 89% of them singletons; the top ten hold 0.75% to 0.85%. The sample taken for sequencing was PBMCs. The receptors originated from a young woman in good health and CMV-seronegative. Both conserved end residues are part of each CDR3. Each record gives: V gene, D gene, J gene, clone size, CDR3 DNA, CDR3 protein. The D gene is left open where the match is weak. Size is stated for part of the rows, as once, few or many counts, or as a class when the clone is expanded.

>TRBV5-1|TRBD2|TRBJ2-7|-
TGCGCCAGCAGCTTGCGGGTAGCGGGAGGGCTCTACGAGCAGTACTTC
CASSLRVAGGLYEQYF
>TRBV28|-|TRBJ1-2|-
TGTGCCAGCAGCCTTGGTCAGGGCTACACCTTC
CASSLGQGYTF
>TRBV2|TRBD2|TRBJ2-7|-
TGTGCCCGCGCTCGAACTAGCGGTTACGAGCAGTACTTC
CARARTSGYEQYF
>TRBV7-2|TRBD1|TRBJ2-2|-
TGTGCCAGCAGCCAGCACAGGGGCGGGACCGGGGAGCTGTTTTTT
CASSQHRGGTGELFF
>TRBV9|-|TRBJ2-1|-
TGTGCCAGCAGCGGGGACTCTTACAATGAGCAGTTCTTC
CASSGDSYNEQFF
>TRBV28|-|TRBJ2-6|once
TGTGCCAGTTGGACGGGAGCGGGCTCTGGGGCCAACGTCCTGACTTTC
CASWTGAGSGANVLTF
>TRBV5-6|TRBD2|TRBJ2-1|-
TGTGCCAGCAGCTTGGCCGGGCTAGCGGGATACTTTTCGGGGAATGAGCAGTTCTTC
CASSLAGLAGYFSGNEQFF
>TRBV9|-|TRBJ2-6|-
TGTGCCAGCAGCGCAATGGGAGGCCAGAGCGGGGCCAACGTCCTGACTTTC
CASSAMGGQSGANVLTF
>TRBV27|TRBD1|TRBJ2-3|once
TGTGCCAGCAGTTTATCGAAGACAGGGACCCTCACAGATACGCAGTATTTT
CASSLSKTGTLTDTQYF
>TRBV5-6|TRBD1|TRBJ1-5|-
TGTGCCAGTGCTAAGGGGGCGAGCAATCAGCCCCAGCATTTT
CASAKGASNQPQHF
>TRBV5-1|TRBD1|TRBJ2-3|-
TGCGCCAGCAGCTTTCAAGGGGGCAGCGCAGATACGCAGTATTTT
CASSFQGGSADTQYF
>TRBV5-1|-|TRBJ2-3|-
TGCGCCAGCAGCCCGGGGGATGGAAGTCAGGCAGATACGCAGTATTTT
CASSPGDGSQADTQYF
>TRBV18|-|TRBJ2-2|-
TGTGCCAGCTCACCATTGGGACTCCCAGCCGGGGAGCTGTTTTTT
CASSPLGLPAGELFF
>TRBV27|-|TRBJ1-1|-
TGTGCCAGCAGTCCACGGGGGGACACTGAAGCTTTCTTT
CASSPRGDTEAFF
>TRBV5-4|-|TRBJ2-5|-
TGTGCCAGCAGCTTGGCCGGGGATGAGACCCAGTACTTC
CASSLAGDETQYF
>TRBV7-6|TRBD1|TRBJ1-5|-
TGTGCCGACCGGGGGCAGGGGGTCGGTCAGCCCCAGCATTTT
CADRGQGVGQPQHF
>TRBV25-1|TRBD2|TRBJ2-5|-
TGTGCCAGCAGTGCCGCTAGCGGGGCTCAAGAGACCCAGTACTTC
CASSAASGAQETQYF
>TRBV27|TRBD2|TRBJ2-7|-
TGTGCCAGCAGTTTCGGGACAGGGACAACTAGCGGGAGGTGGGGAGAGCAGTACTTC
CASSFGTGTTSGRWGEQYF
>TRBV27|-|TRBJ2-7|-
TGTGCCAGCACCCCTGGGGCCCTCGGGGAGCAGTACTTC
CASTPGALGEQYF
>TRBV29-1|-|TRBJ2-6|-
TGCAGCGTTGAAGATTTCGGGGTGACGGGGGCCAACGTCCTGACTTTC
CSVEDFGVTGANVLTF
>TRBV4-3|TRBD2|TRBJ2-7|-
TGCGCCAGCAGCCACCGGGGTAGCGGGAGGCGTGATCCTTCATACGAGCAGTACTTC
CASSHRGSGRRDPSYEQYF
>TRBV7-9|-|TRBJ2-7|-
TGTGCCAGCAGCGGGGGGGCCAGAGGGGAGCAGTACTTC
CASSGGARGEQYF
>TRBV21-1|-|TRBJ2-7|-
TGTGCCAGCAGCAAAGGCCCACCGGAGGGGACAGCCACCTACGAGCAGTACTTC
CASSKGPPEGTATYEQYF
>TRBV25-1|-|TRBJ2-5|-
TGTGCCAGCAGTGGCCCCCTCGGGACCCAGTACTTC
CASSGPLGTQYF
>TRBV7-7|-|TRBJ1-1|-
TGTGCTAGCAGCTTAACAGAGAACACTGAAGCTTTCTTT
CASSLTENTEAFF
>TRBV6-5|-|TRBJ1-1|-
TGTGCCAGCAGTTACTCGAGTATCCAGGGAGGGAAAGCTTTCTTT
CASSYSSIQGGKAFF
>TRBV6-4|TRBD2|TRBJ2-1|-
TGTGCCAGCAGTCGGGACTACCTCTACAATGAGCAGTTCTTC
CASSRDYLYNEQFF
>TRBV7-2|TRBD2|TRBJ2-5|-
TGTGCCAGCAGCTGGGGGGGGATCCAAGAGACCCAGTACTTC
CASSWGGIQETQYF
>TRBV18|TRBD2|TRBJ2-1|-
TGTGCCAGCTCACCGTCAGCGGGAGGTTCTGAGCAGTTCTTC
CASSPSAGGSEQFF
>TRBV19|-|TRBJ1-5|once
TGTGCCAGTAGTATAGAACAAGGGGGTGGTCAGCCCCAGCATTTT
CASSIEQGGGQPQHF
>TRBV30|TRBD2|TRBJ2-1|-
TGTGCCTGGGGACCCGAGGGGGCTAGCGGGAGTGCTGAGCAGTTCTTC
CAWGPEGASGSAEQFF
>TRBV28|-|TRBJ2-3|-
TGTGCCAGCAGCCGGGGGACTGCGCAGTATTTT
CASSRGTAQYF
>TRBV5-1|-|TRBJ2-5|once
TGCGCCAGCAGCTTGGAGGTGGTGGACTATCAGGAGACCCAGTACTTC
CASSLEVVDYQETQYF
>TRBV9|-|TRBJ1-5|once
TGTGCCAGCCGGGGCGGGCAGGGGACCCGCTATAGCAATCAGCCCCAGCATTTT
CASRGGQGTRYSNQPQHF
>TRBV19|-|TRBJ2-1|-
TGTGCCAGTAGTATAGTGATAGGGGCGGAGCAGTTCTTC
CASSIVIGAEQFF
>TRBV28|TRBD1|TRBJ1-5|-
TGTGCCAGCTGGAGGACAGGGGGCTTCAGCAATCAGCCCCAGCATTTT
CASWRTGGFSNQPQHF
>TRBV19|-|TRBJ1-1|-
TGTGCCAGTAACGGGCGAAAGGCAGGGGCTGAAGCTTTCTTT
CASNGRKAGAEAFF
>TRBV4-1|TRBD2|TRBJ2-5|-
TGCGCCAGCAGCCCGCCCACAGGGACTAGCGGGCAAGAGACCCAGTACTTC
CASSPPTGTSGQETQYF
>TRBV29-1|-|TRBJ1-1|-
TGCAGCGTTGCTGGGGGCGACATGAACACTGAAGCTTTCTTT
CSVAGGDMNTEAFF
>TRBV4-3|-|TRBJ2-2|-
TGCGCCAGCAGCCACCTAACGAACACCGGGGAGCTGTTTTTT
CASSHLTNTGELFF
>TRBV30|TRBD2|TRBJ2-5|-
TGTGCCTGGAGTGCCCCTGGGGCAGGAGCGGGACAAGAGACCCAGTACTTC
CAWSAPGAGAGQETQYF
>TRBV9|TRBD2|TRBJ2-7|-
TGTGCCAGCAGCGCCAGCGGGACGGCTTCCTACGAGCAGTACTTC
CASSASGTASYEQYF
>TRBV28|TRBD1|TRBJ1-5|once
TGTGCCAGCAGTGGGGACAGGGGGCGCAATCAGCCCCAGCATTTT
CASSGDRGRNQPQHF
>TRBV2|TRBD2|TRBJ2-7|-
TGTGCCAGCAGTGAGGTCGGGAGGGACTACGAGCAGTACTTC
CASSEVGRDYEQYF